This TCR beta chain appears in the sequencing data of a study of blood T cell repertoires in COVID-19. At the level of the study: Both acute and convalescent COVID-19 samples were obtained from the United States, Italy and Spain. The cDNA or gDNA used as material had been derived from T cells, B-cell-depleted T cells, or PBMCs.

Measured with immunoSEQ multiplex PCR; TCRdb has only the in-frame clones, and not every one. This sample has fewer than 60,000 clones; approximately 78% occur once, and the top ten carry 25% to 40%. The Seattle patients joined while their infection was active and were tracked longitudinally afterward. This CDR3 has 14 amino acids. CDR1 is MNHEY and CDR2 is SMNVEV in the germline V gene (reference sequence). J was trimmed by 6 bases and V by 7 bases; bases with no gene match: 7. The sample comprised peripheral blood. The source of this sequence is a man in his sixties with COVID-19, enrolled during active disease. V is TRBV27 and J is TRBJ2-1; 9 nucleotides match TRBD1. In DNA, the CDR3 is TGTGCCAGCAACACCGGGACAGGGCCCAATGAGCAGTTCTTC. Translated: CASNTGTGPNEQFF.